This section outlines one TCR beta chain sequence together with its context. Its target is unknown. PCR primers comprised 60 Vbeta and 13 Jbeta primers. Data came from immunoSEQ multiplex PCR; TCRdb stores just in-frame clones and leaves some out. The sample lists more than 150,000 clones, more than 65% occurring once. Looked up from germline, CDR1 is SNHLY and CDR2 is FYNNEI. The CDR3 length is 13 residues. Between the trimmed V and J ends, which lost 10 bases and 7 bases, there was a span of 17 bases. The entry originates in a study of cytomegalovirus exposure and HLA in healthy donors. Overall study findings and caveats: A later analysis linked a missense DCLRE1C variant to TCR beta V- and J-gene trimming.

This clonotype originated in a woman aged 30 to 39 in good health and CMV-seropositive. The V and J genes are TRBV2 and TRBJ2-1, with D possibly being TRBD2 (5 bases). Sequencing was performed on PBMCs. CDR3 in DNA: TGTGCCACTTTCTTCACGAGGGATAATGAGCAGTTCTTC. It translates to CATFFTRDNEQFF.